These 2 T cell receptor beta chains originate from one sample sequenced in a study of radiotherapy plus CTLA-4 blockade in lung cancer. The repertoire was sequenced with immunoSEQ multiplex PCR; TCRdb's copy has only in-frame clones and lacks some. The data contain tens of thousands of clones, about 69% of them singletons. Here the sequenced sample was peripheral blood, taken from a patient treated with radiotherapy plus ipilimumab. All receptors derive from a human donor with non-small cell lung cancer that progressed on radiotherapy plus ipilimumab.

This clone was found a few times. The chain has TRBV27 and TRBJ2-1, with 11 bases lining up with TRBD1. Germline loops: CDR1 MNHEY, CDR2 SMNVEV (reference sequence). CDR3 size: 15 residues. V trimming: 7 bases; J trimming: 7 bases; junction bases outside the gene matches: 9. CDR3 DNA sequence: TGTGCCAGCACTTCGGACAGGGGGCGGCTGAATGAGCAGTTCTTC. The encoded protein is CASTSDRGRLNEQFF.

V and J are TRBV29-1 and TRBJ2-1, with 9 nucleotides matching TRBD2. Germline V gives CDR1 SQVTM, CDR2 ANQGSEA. The CDR3 contains 14 residues. J was trimmed by 4 bases and V by 3 bases; bases with no gene match: 4. CDR3 sequence (DNA): TGCAGCGTTGAGGTAGCGGGAGCTTACAATGAGCAGTTCTTC. It codes for CSVEVAGAYNEQFF.